The subject of this entry is one T cell receptor beta chain. This specimen belongs to a study of OX40 agonist ivuxolimab in advanced cancers. Sequenced by immunoSEQ multiplex PCR; TCRdb stores in-frame clones only, minus some. The sample consists of about 64,000 clones, 87% of them appearing once. The specimen was CD4+ or CD8+ T cells sorted from blood, collected in a trial of the OX40 agonist ivuxolimab. This clonotype was obtained from an adult with an advanced solid tumor such as melanoma, head and neck, liver or kidney cancer.

The CDR3 DNA reads TGTGCCAGCAGCTTGGAAGGGGGGTCGGGCACTGAAGCTTTCTTT. It encodes CASSLEGGSGTEAFF. The rearrangement uses TRBV5-5 and TRBJ1-1; a possible D gene is TRBD1 (6 bases). Germline CDR1 is SGHKS and CDR2 is YYEKEE (reference sequence). The CDR3 spans 15 residues. Trimming left V 0 bases short and J 4 bases short, with 13 bases between. The full variable domain, completed using reference TRBV5-5 and TRBJ1-1, is DAGVTQSPTHLIKTRGQQVTLRCSPISGHKSVSWYQQVLGQGPQFIFQYYEKEERGRGNFPDRFSARQFPNYSSELNVNALLLGDSALYLCASSLEGGSGTEAFFGQGTRLTVV.